This T cell receptor beta chain was sequenced during a study of naive and memory T cell subsets. Study observations and caveats: In naive cells, over 85% of TCR sequences were seen only once. Especially in CD8 cells, naive repertoires contained a few larger clonotypes, possibly CD45RA-re-expressing memory cells.

Both TRBC1 and TRBC2 were covered by a beta constant-region primer of two equimolar oligonucleotides. Four rounds of PCR amplified the ligated cDNA using nested alpha and beta constant-region primers plus SP2. In TCRdb, the UMI-ligation and nested PCR reads were re-called with MiXCR into one record per CDR3 protein. The sample holds over 110,000 distinct CDR3 sequences, more than 15% seen once. Looked up from germline, CDR1 is MNHEY and CDR2 is SVGAGI. CDR3 length: 15 residues. The V segment lost 10 bases and the J segment 6 bases; nucleotides outside the gene matches: 11. Alpha and beta libraries were amplified separately from the second PCR onward. Turning to this clonotype: Its antigen is not known.

Sequenced: naive CD8+ T cells from blood. The chain links TRBV6-5 to TRBJ2-1, with 11 bases fitting TRBD2. The receptor was isolated from a human donor in good health. The CDR3 nucleotides are TGTGCCACCGAATTGACTAGCGGGGCCGCCAATGAGCAGTTCTTC. As protein: CATELTSGAANEQFF.